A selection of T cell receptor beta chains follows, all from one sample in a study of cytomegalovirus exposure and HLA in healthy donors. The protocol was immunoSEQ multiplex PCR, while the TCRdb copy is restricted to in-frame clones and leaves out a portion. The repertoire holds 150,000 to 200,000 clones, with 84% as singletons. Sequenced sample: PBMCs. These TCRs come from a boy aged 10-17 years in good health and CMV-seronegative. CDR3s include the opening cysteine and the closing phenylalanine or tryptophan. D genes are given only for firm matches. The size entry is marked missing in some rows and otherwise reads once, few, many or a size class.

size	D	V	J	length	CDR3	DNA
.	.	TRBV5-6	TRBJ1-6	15	CASSGVTREDSPLHF	TGTGCCAGCAGCGGAGTGACGCGAGAGGATTCACCCCTCCACTTT
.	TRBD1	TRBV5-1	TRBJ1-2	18	CASSLSAGQGGENYGYTF	TGCGCCAGCAGCTTGTCTGCCGGACAGGGGGGAGAAAACTATGGCTACACCTTC
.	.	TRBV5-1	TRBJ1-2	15	CASSPARDTNYGYTF	TGCGCCAGCAGCCCCGCCAGGGACACTAACTATGGCTACACCTTC
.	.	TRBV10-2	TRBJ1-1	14	CASSLGQMNTEAFF	TGCGCCAGCAGTTTAGGACAGATGAACACTGAAGCTTTCTTT
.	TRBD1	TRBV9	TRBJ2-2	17	CASSVDRGTAETGELFF	TGTGCCAGCAGCGTAGACAGGGGAACTGCAGAAACCGGGGAGCTGTTTTTT
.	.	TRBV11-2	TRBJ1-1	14	CASSLVAGGGEAFF	TGTGCCAGCAGCTTAGTAGCCGGGGGTGGGGAAGCTTTCTTT
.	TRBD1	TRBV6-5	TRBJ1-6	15	CASSYSGQGISPLHF	TGTGCCAGCAGTTACTCTGGACAGGGTATTTCACCCCTCCACTTT
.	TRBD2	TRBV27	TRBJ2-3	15	CASSRRTSGKDTQYF	TGTGCCAGCAGCAGGCGGACTAGCGGAAAGGATACGCAGTATTTT
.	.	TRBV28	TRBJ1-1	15	CASSEPRGATPEAFF	TGTGCCAGCAGTGAACCCAGGGGCGCGACGCCTGAAGCTTTCTTT
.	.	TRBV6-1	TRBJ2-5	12	CASSEQGETQYF	TGTGCCAGCAGTGAACAGGGCGAGACCCAGTACTTC
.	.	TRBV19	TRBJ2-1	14	CASRMDRSYNEQFF	TGTGCCAGCAGGATGGACAGAAGCTACAATGAGCAGTTCTTC
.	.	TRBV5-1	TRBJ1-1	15	CASSFRDSVNTEAFF	TGCGCCAGCAGCTTCAGGGATAGTGTGAACACTGAAGCTTTCTTT
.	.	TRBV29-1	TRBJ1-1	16	CSVEDWRGALNTEAFF	TGCAGCGTTGAAGATTGGCGGGGAGCCCTGAACACTGAAGCTTTCTTT
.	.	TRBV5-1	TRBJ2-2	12	CASCGVPGELFF	TGCGCCAGCTGCGGGGTCCCCGGGGAGCTGTTTTTT
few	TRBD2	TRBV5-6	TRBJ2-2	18	CASSTWTSGGKAVGELFF	TGTGCCAGCAGCACCTGGACTAGCGGGGGAAAGGCCGTCGGGGAGCTGTTTTTT
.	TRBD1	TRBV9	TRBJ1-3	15	CASSTPGTAGNTIYF	TGTGCCAGCAGCACCCCCGGGACAGCTGGAAACACCATATATTTT
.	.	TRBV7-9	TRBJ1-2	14	CASSFKTGSYGYTF	TGTGCCAGCAGCTTTAAAACAGGGTCCTATGGCTACACCTTC
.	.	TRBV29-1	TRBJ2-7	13	CSVVFPLGYEQYF	TGCAGCGTTGTTTTCCCCCTCGGCTACGAGCAGTACTTC
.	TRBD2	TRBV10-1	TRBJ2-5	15	CASSEAGGLQETQYF	TGCGCCAGCAGTGAAGCGGGGGGCCTCCAAGAGACCCAGTACTTC
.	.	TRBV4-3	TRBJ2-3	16	CASSLGGRGFTDTQYF	TGCGCCAGCAGCCTGGGGGGCAGGGGGTTCACAGATACGCAGTATTTT
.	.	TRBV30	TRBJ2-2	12	CAGHGGAGELFF	TGTGCCGGACACGGCGGGGCCGGGGAGCTGTTTTTT
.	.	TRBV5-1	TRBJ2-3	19	CASSSAIPRRAGRTDTQYF	TGCGCCAGCAGCTCGGCGATCCCCCGGAGGGCCGGGAGAACAGATACGCAGTATTTT
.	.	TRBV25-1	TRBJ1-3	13	CASRTAERNTIYF	TGTGCCAGCCGGACAGCGGAGAGAAACACCATATATTTT
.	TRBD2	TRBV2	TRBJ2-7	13	CASRAGTSYEQYF	TGTGCCAGCAGAGCGGGGACCTCCTACGAGCAGTACTTC
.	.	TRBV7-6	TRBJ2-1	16	CASSLGRLEAYNEQFF	TGTGCCAGCAGCTTAGGGAGACTAGAGGCCTACAATGAGCAGTTCTTC
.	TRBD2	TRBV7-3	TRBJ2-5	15	CASSVNSGVGETQYF	TGTGCCAGCAGCGTAAACAGCGGGGTAGGAGAGACCCAGTACTTC
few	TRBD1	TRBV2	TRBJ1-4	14	CASTRGLIGGKLFF	TGTGCCAGCACGAGGGGGCTCATCGGGGGAAAACTGTTTTTT
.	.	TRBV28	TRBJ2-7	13	CASRPTGTYEQYF	TGTGCCAGCAGACCTACAGGGACCTACGAGCAGTACTTC
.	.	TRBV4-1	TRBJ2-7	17	CASSQAPWGGNRGEQYF	TGCGCCAGCAGCCAAGCCCCATGGGGGGGAAACAGGGGGGAGCAGTACTTC
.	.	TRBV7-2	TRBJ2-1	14	CASSFASLYNEQFF	TGTGCCAGCAGCTTCGCTAGTCTCTACAATGAGCAGTTCTTC
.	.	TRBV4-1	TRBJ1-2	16	CASSAAAGWGSYGYTF	TGCGCCAGCAGCGCCGCGGCGGGGTGGGGGTCCTATGGCTACACCTTC
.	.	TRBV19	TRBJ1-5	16	CASSITPGLINQPQHF	TGTGCCAGTAGTATTACGCCCGGACTAATCAATCAGCCCCAGCATTTT
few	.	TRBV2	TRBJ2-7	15	CASSVSQASSYEQYF	TGTGCCAGCAGTGTTTCGCAGGCGAGCTCCTACGAGCAGTACTTC
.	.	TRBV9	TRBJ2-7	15	CASSVGPGDPYEQYF	TGTGCCAGCAGCGTAGGGCCAGGGGATCCCTACGAGCAGTACTTC
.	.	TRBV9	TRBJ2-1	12	CASSVAYNEQFF	TGTGCCAGCAGCGTAGCTTACAATGAGCAGTTCTTC
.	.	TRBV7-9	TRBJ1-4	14	CASSLRQINEKLFF	TGTGCCAGCAGCTTACGACAAATTAATGAAAAACTGTTTTTT
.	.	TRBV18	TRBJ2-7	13	CASSPPSVPEQYF	TGTGCCAGCTCACCACCGTCCGTTCCCGAGCAGTACTTC
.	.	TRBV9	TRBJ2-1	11	CASSEGNEQFF	TGTGCCAGCAGCGAGGGGAATGAGCAGTTCTTC
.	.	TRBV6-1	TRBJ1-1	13	CASREDPTPEAFF	TGTGCCAGCAGGGAAGACCCAACTCCTGAAGCTTTCTTT
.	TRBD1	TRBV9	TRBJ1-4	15	CASSVGGGVFEKLFF	TGTGCCAGCAGCGTAGGAGGGGGCGTTTTCGAAAAACTGTTTTTT
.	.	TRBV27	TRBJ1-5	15	CASSLSPPGFQPQHF	TGTGCCAGCAGTTTATCGCCTCCGGGGTTTCAGCCCCAGCATTTT
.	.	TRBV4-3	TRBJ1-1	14	CASSPDGGRTEAFF	TGCGCCAGCAGCCCGGACGGGGGTCGAACTGAAGCTTTCTTT
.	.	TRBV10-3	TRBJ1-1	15	CAISERGLLNTEAFF	TGTGCCATCAGTGAGAGGGGTCTGTTGAACACTGAAGCTTTCTTT
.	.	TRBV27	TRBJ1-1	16	CASSFQLGTLGAEAFF	TGTGCCAGCAGTTTCCAACTTGGGACTCTGGGGGCTGAAGCTTTCTTT
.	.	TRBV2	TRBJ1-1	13	CATQRDKNTEAFF	TGTGCCACCCAAAGGGACAAGAACACTGAAGCTTTCTTT
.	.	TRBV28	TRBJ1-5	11	CASSRGQPQHF	TGTGCCAGCAGTAGGGGTCAGCCCCAGCATTTT
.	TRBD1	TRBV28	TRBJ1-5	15	CASSLTGIGNQPQHF	TGTGCCAGCAGCCTGACAGGGATCGGCAATCAGCCCCAGCATTTT
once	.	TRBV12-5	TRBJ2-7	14	CASGLVHRDNEQYF	TGTGCTAGTGGTTTGGTACACCGCGACAACGAGCAGTACTTC
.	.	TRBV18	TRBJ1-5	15	CASSLEARANQPQHF	TGTGCCAGCTCACTTGAAGCTCGCGCCAATCAGCCCCAGCATTTT
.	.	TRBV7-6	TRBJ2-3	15	CASSLRVAQTDTQYF	TGTGCCAGCAGCTTGCGTGTAGCGCAGACAGATACGCAGTATTTT
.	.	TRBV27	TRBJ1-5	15	CASSLSRRGNQPQHF	TGTGCCAGCAGTTTAAGTAGGCGAGGGAATCAGCCCCAGCATTTT
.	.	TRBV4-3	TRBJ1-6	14	CASSQARQYSPLHF	TGCGCCAGCAGCCAAGCTCGCCAGTATTCACCCCTCCACTTT